One and the same sample provided the 5 T cell receptor beta chains below, sequenced in a study of response to subunit inactivated influenza vaccine. TCRdb used MiXCR to reprocess the RT-PCR reads, holding one entry per CDR3 protein. This sample carries about 650,000 distinct CDR3 sequences, 12% to 15% of them seen once, and the ten largest clones take 7.5% to 9%. Sequencing used PBMCs from blood, obtained around 14 days before vaccination. The receptors here all came from a man aged 50-59 years who received an inactivated influenza vaccine.

The CDR3 protein is CASSLRISYEQYF. As DNA, the CDR3 is TGTGCCAGCAGTTTGCGGATATCCTACGAGCAGTACTTC. The J gene is TRBJ2-7, the V gene TRBV28; D remains ambiguous. This CDR3 has 13 amino acids. V shed 3 bases and J shed 1 base, with 7 bases lying between them. Germline V gene data show CDR1 as MDHEN and CDR2 as SYDVKM.

This clonotype was detected ten times or more. J is TRBJ2-7 and V is TRBV18; 14 bases agree with TRBD2. The ends lost 4 bases at V and 3 bases at J; junction bases unmatched: 8. This CDR3 has 17 amino acids. Germline loops: CDR1 KGHSH, CDR2 LQKENI. The CDR3 loop reads CASSQTSGLAGGYEQYF. CDR3 in DNA: TGTGCCAGCTCACAAACGTCCGGACTAGCGGGAGGCTACGAGCAGTACTTC. The complete variable domain, with remaining parts taken from reference TRBV18 and TRBJ2-7, reads NAGVMQNPRHLVRRRGQEARLRCSPMKGHSHVYWYRQLPEEGLKFMVYLQKENIIDESGMPKERFSAEFPKEGPSILRIQQVVRGDSAAYFCASSQTSGLAGGYEQYFGPGTRLTVT.

This clonotype was detected only a few times. The chain joins TRBV29-1 to TRBJ2-3; TRBD2 aligns across 8 bases. The CDR3 is 12 amino acids. V lost 6 bases, J lost 8 bases, and 7 bases stayed unmatched. CDR1 is SQVTM and CDR2 is ANQGSEA in the germline V gene. The DNA of the CDR3 is TGCAGCGTGAGACGGGAGGGGGGTACGCAGTATTTT. This translates into CSVRREGGTQYF.

This clonotype was counted only a few times. The V and J genes are TRBV12-3 or TRBV12-4 and TRBJ1-4; no clear D. This CDR3 spans 15 amino acids. V was trimmed by 5 bases and J by 5 bases, leaving 15 bases between them. The CDR3 loop is CASSPGLTSNEKLFF. DNA for the CDR3: TGTGCCAGCAGTCCCGGACTGACTTCCAATGAAAAACTGTTTTTT.

The chain carries TRBV12-3 or TRBV12-4 and TRBJ1-1; TRBD1 might be the D (5 bases). The CDR3 sequence is 15 residues long. With 6 bases removed from V and 4 bases from J, the gap between germline ends came to 18 bases. The CDR3: CASSQDGRGGTEAFF. The CDR3 DNA reads as TGTGCCAGCAGCCAGGACGGGCGCGGGGGCACTGAAGCTTTCTTT.